These 27 T cell receptor beta chains were all obtained from the same sample, sequenced in a study of blood T cell repertoires in COVID-19. Some clones are missing from TCRdb's copy, which holds only in-frame ones; the method was immunoSEQ multiplex PCR. The top ten hold 2.5% to 3% of the sample, which has about 140,000 clones, almost 80% seen once. Sequenced input: PBMCs or T cells enriched from blood (not recorded which). These receptors originate from a woman aged 50 to 65 who had recovered from COVID-19.

The J gene is TRBJ1-5, the V gene TRBV4-2, with D unresolved. Germline CDR1 reads LGHNA; CDR2 reads YNFKEQ. V was cut by 5 bases and J by 0 bases, with 11 bases left in between. The CDR3 is 15 amino acids. This CDR3 reads CASSWRENSNQPQHF. CDR3 DNA: TGTGCCAGCAGCTGGAGGGAAAATAGCAATCAGCCCCAGCATTTT.

The chain couples TRBV7-6 to TRBJ2-6; D gene ambiguous. Germline values: CDR1 SGHVS, CDR2 FNYEAQ. The CDR3 has 15 residues. The V end was cut by 1 base, the J end by 1 base, with 5 bases between. The CDR3 DNA is TGTGCCAGCAGCTTAGGTGCGTCTGGGGCCAACGTCCTGACTTTC. Its protein is CASSLGASGANVLTF.

This clone has only one observation. V gene TRBV27 combines with J gene TRBJ2-1; TRBD2 is a possible D gene (5 bases). Germline V CDR1 and CDR2: MNHEY, SMNVEV (reference sequence). This CDR3 contains 12 residues. V shed 7 bases and J shed 9 bases, with 13 bases lying between them. The CDR3 DNA reads TGTGCCAGCACTCCCCAGGCGGGTGAGCAGTTCTTC. Its translation: CASTPQAGEQFF.

The chain combines TRBV11-2 with TRBJ1-6; D is possibly TRBD1 (5 bases). CDR3 length: 17 residues. Germline assignment: CDR1 SGHAT and CDR2 FQNNGV. V was clipped by 1 base and J by 0 bases, with 10 bases between them. The CDR3 loop is CASSLGTGVSYNSPLHF. As DNA, the CDR3 is TGTGCCAGCAGCTTAGGGACGGGGGTCTCCTATAATTCACCCCTCCACTTT.

The V and J genes are TRBV19 and TRBJ2-5; D is perhaps TRBD1 (5 bases). The CDR3 runs 15 residues. From germline, CDR1 is LNHDA and CDR2 SQIVND (reference sequence). V gave up 5 bases and J gave up 5 bases, with 18 bases separating them. CDR3 sequence (DNA): TGTGCCAGTAGTGCCGCCCAGACAGTGAGGGAGACCCAGTACTTC. Encoded protein: CASSAAQTVRETQYF. The full variable domain, completed using reference TRBV19 and TRBJ2-5, is DGGITQSPKYLFRKEGQNVTLSCEQNLNHDAMYWYRQDPGQGLRLIYYSQIVNDFQKGDIAEGYSVSREKKESFPLTVTSAQKNPTAFYLCASSAAQTVRETQYFGPGTRLLVL.

The chain recombines TRBV19 with TRBJ2-7; 7 bases are shared with TRBD2. The trim removed 5 bases at V and 3 bases at J, leaving 4 bases unmatched. CDR1 LNHDA and CDR2 SQIVND come from the germline V gene (reference sequence). CDR3 length: 13 amino acids. This chain's CDR3 is CASSFGLVYEQYF. CDR3 DNA: TGTGCCAGTAGTTTTGGACTAGTCTACGAGCAGTACTTC.

The chain links TRBV3-1 (or the pseudogene TRBV3-2) to TRBJ2-1; 8 bases line up with TRBD2. V was pared by 5 bases and J by 0 bases, with 6 bases of the junction left unmatched. Germline assignment: CDR1 LGHDT and CDR2 YNNKEL (reference sequence). The CDR3 extends over 16 amino acids. The CDR3 reads CASSGPRGDSYNEQFF. CDR3 DNA: TGTGCCAGCAGCGGGCCGCGGGGGGACTCCTACAATGAGCAGTTCTTC.

The rearrangement uses TRBV19 and TRBJ1-2, with D hard to call. Trimming removed 1 base from V and 4 bases from J, with 16 bases in between. CDR3 length: 16 residues. The germline CDR1 and CDR2 sequences are LNHDA and SQIVND (reference sequence). The CDR3, as DNA: TGTGCCAGTAGTATAGCCCAACTGAGGAGAATCTATGGCTACACCTTC. Its translation is CASSIAQLRRIYGYTF. The variable domain in full, with the rest retrieved from reference TRBV19 and TRBJ1-2, is DGGITQSPKYLFRKEGQNVTLSCEQNLNHDAMYWYRQDPGQGLRLIYYSQIVNDFQKGDIAEGYSVSREKKESFPLTVTSAQKNPTAFYLCASSIAQLRRIYGYTFGSGTRLTVV.

V usage is TRBV19 and J usage is TRBJ2-3; maybe TRBD2 (5 bases). CDR3 length equals 14 residues. Germline lookup yields CDR1 LNHDA and CDR2 SQIVND (reference sequence). Trimming took 5 bases from V and 5 from J, leaving 14 bases between them. The DNA of the CDR3 is TGTGCCAGTAGTTCCCTAGCCCGCCGAGATACGCAGTATTTT. It is translated as CASSSLARRDTQYF.

The CDR3, as DNA: TGTGCCAGCAGTGAAATGCGATTAGCCAAAAACATTCAGTACTTC. Its protein product is CASSEMRLAKNIQYF. This rearrangement joins TRBV2 to TRBJ2-4; D remains ambiguous. Trimming took off 2 bases at V and 0 bases at J, with 8 bases between the two ends. The CDR3 is made up of 15 amino acids. Germline loops: CDR1 SNHLY, CDR2 FYNNEI.

The chain employs TRBV30 and TRBJ1-3, with D perhaps TRBD1 (6 bases). The CDR3 length is 15 residues. Germline V gene sequence: CDR1 GTSNPN, CDR2 SVGIG (reference sequence). V dropped 1 base and J dropped 0 bases, with 10 bases sitting between them. CDR3 residues: CAWSETGLSGNTIYF. CDR3 nucleotide sequence: TGTGCCTGGAGTGAGACAGGTCTCTCTGGAAACACCATATATTTT. The full variable domain, in which reference TRBV30 and TRBJ1-3 provide the parts outside the CDR3, is SQTIHQWPATLVQPVGSPLSLECTVEGTSNPNLYWYRQAAGRGLQLLFYSVGIGQISSEVPQNLSASRPQDRQFILSSKKLLLSDSGFYLCAWSETGLSGNTIYFGEGSWLTVV.

The chain uses TRBV30 and TRBJ1-5; 7 bases map to TRBD1. Germline V gene data show CDR1 as GTSNPN and CDR2 as SVGIG (reference sequence). This CDR3 region has 13 residues. Unmatched junction bases numbered 7, after V lost 5 bases and J lost 6 bases. The CDR3 region is CAWARQGGQPQHF. The CDR3 bases are TGTGCCTGGGCGAGACAGGGCGGTCAGCCCCAGCATTTT.

J is TRBJ1-3 and V is TRBV30; D call uncertain. CDR3 length: 17 residues. The germline gives CDR1 GTSNPN, CDR2 SVGIG (reference sequence). V lost 0 bases, J lost 0 bases, and 15 bases lay in between. The CDR3 sequence is CAWSVISTAYSGNTIYF. The CDR3 region has the DNA TGTGCCTGGAGTGTAATTTCGACTGCCTACTCTGGAAACACCATATATTTT.

The chain uses TRBV5-4 and TRBJ1-1; 8 positions agree with TRBD1. CDR1 is SGHNT, CDR2 YYREEE, per germline (reference sequence). J gave up 4 bases and V 1 base, and 3 bases lay outside the gene matches. This CDR3 is 14 amino acids long. The CDR3 loop reads CASSLTGGPTEAFF. The CDR3 DNA reads TGTGCCAGCAGCTTGACAGGGGGGCCCACTGAAGCTTTCTTT.

For the CDR3, the DNA is TGTGCCACACTGACAGGGGGTTACTACAATGAGCAGTTCTTC. Encoded protein: CATLTGGYYNEQFF. The chain couples TRBV25-1 to TRBJ2-1, with 9 bases matching TRBD1. The CDR3 covers 14 residues. The V gene end was trimmed by 10 bases and the J gene end by 3 bases; junction bases not matched to a gene: 7. The germline gives CDR1 MGHDK, CDR2 SYGVNS.

This clone was seen more than once but under ten times. The rearrangement links TRBV7-8 to TRBJ1-2; TRBD1 matches 9 bases. V trimming: 3 bases; J trimming: 11 bases; junction bases outside the gene matches: 7. In germline, CDR1 is SGHVS, CDR2 FQNEAQ. This CDR3 comprises 13 residues. CDR3 amino acids: CASSLGQGLRYTF. The CDR3 DNA reads TGTGCCAGCAGCTTGGGACAGGGTTTGCGTTACACCTTC.

The V gene is TRBV18, the J gene TRBJ2-7; 7 bases agree with TRBD2. V dropped 3 bases and J dropped 2; count of bases not matched to a gene: 4. This CDR3 spans 14 amino acids. Germline lookup yields CDR1 KGHSH and CDR2 LQKENI. The CDR3 sequence: CASSPPGRPYEQYF. The CDR3 bases are TGTGCCAGCTCACCGCCCGGGAGGCCCTACGAGCAGTACTTC.

The chain links TRBV12-3 or TRBV12-4 to TRBJ1-1; D call uncertain. The ends were cut back, 7 bases at V and 0 bases at J, with 9 bases in the middle. The CDR3 has 13 residues. CDR3: CASTRRLNTEAFF. CDR3 nucleotide sequence: TGTGCCAGCACCCGGAGACTGAACACTGAAGCTTTCTTT.

The chain carries TRBV7-9 and TRBJ2-5; possible D gene TRBD1, 5 bases. V was trimmed by 3 bases and J by 1 base, leaving 12 bases between them. This CDR3 has 15 residues. Germline loops: CDR1 SEHNR, CDR2 FQNEAQ (reference sequence). The CDR3 bases are TGTGCCAGCAGCTTGCTAAAGGACATCCAAGAGACCCAGTACTTC. It encodes CASSLLKDIQETQYF.

The J gene is TRBJ2-3, the V gene TRBV5-1, with 10 bases identical to TRBD2. The ends lost 3 bases at V and 0 bases at J; junction bases unmatched: 10. This CDR3 spans 18 amino acids. Germline V gives CDR1 SGHRS, CDR2 YFSETQ. The CDR3: CASSSRLAGSTSTDTQYF. The CDR3 region has the DNA TGCGCCAGCAGCTCCAGACTAGCGGGCTCCACGAGCACAGATACGCAGTATTTT.

The J gene is TRBJ2-5, the V gene TRBV11-3; D not certain. Germline assignment: CDR1 SGHNT and CDR2 YENEEA. Trimming took 3 bases from V and 5 from J, leaving 13 bases between them. There are 14 residues in the CDR3. Here the CDR3 DNA reads TGTGCCAGCAGCTTGGAGCTCGCCCAGGAGACCCAGTACTTC. Amino acids: CASSLELAQETQYF.

The V gene is TRBV5-4, the J gene TRBJ2-2; 7 bases are shared with TRBD1. V lost 4 bases, J lost 1 base, and 4 bases stayed unmatched. The CDR3 covers 15 residues. Germline V gene lookup returns CDR1 SGHNT and CDR2 YYREEE (reference sequence). CDR3 protein: CASSTGAMNTGELFF. CDR3 DNA sequence: TGTGCCAGCAGCACAGGGGCGATGAACACCGGGGAGCTGTTTTTT. Full variable domain (missing parts from reference TRBV5-4 and TRBJ2-2): ETGVTQSPTHLIKTRGQQVTLRCSSQSGHNTVSWYQQALGQGPQFIFQYYREEENGRGNFPPRFSGLQFPNYSSELNVNALELDDSALYLCASSTGAMNTGELFFGEGSRLTVL.

The rearrangement links TRBV5-1 to TRBJ2-2; 7 nucleotides align to TRBD2. Germline assignment: CDR1 SGHRS and CDR2 YFSETQ. CDR3 length: 14 amino acids. J gave up 5 bases and V 4 bases, and 5 bases lay outside the gene matches. The CDR3: CASSPVSGTGELFF. The CDR3 DNA reads TGCGCCAGCAGCCCCGTTAGCGGGACCGGGGAGCTGTTTTTT.

This chain connects TRBV10-3 to TRBJ2-3, with D unresolved. V was trimmed by 4 bases and J by 6 bases, leaving 11 bases between them. Germline values: CDR1 ENHRY, CDR2 SYGVKD. The CDR3 sequence is 13 residues long. The CDR3 DNA reads as TGTGCCATCAGTGTACAGAGCTTTGATACGCAGTATTTT. Protein: CAISVQSFDTQYF.

This clone was observed a handful of times. The chain links TRBV2 to TRBJ1-4; possibly TRBD1 for D (6 bases). CDR3 length equals 15 residues. V lost 6 bases and J lost 0, with 11 bases in between. The germline V gene has CDR1 SNHLY and CDR2 FYNNEI. As DNA, the CDR3 is TGTGCCAGCAGCCCGGACAGCACAACTAATGAAAAACTGTTTTTT. Amino acids: CASSPDSTTNEKLFF.

The V gene is TRBV7-3, the J gene TRBJ1-1, with 8 bases that match TRBD1. J was trimmed by 4 bases and V by 4 bases; bases with no gene match: 8. The CDR3 loop spans 15 amino acids. CDR1 and CDR2 (germline): SGHTA, FQGTGA. The CDR3, as DNA: TGTGCCAGCAGCTCCCAGACAGGGGTCCCCACTGAAGCTTTCTTT. Translated, it gives CASSSQTGVPTEAFF.

J is TRBJ1-1 and V is TRBV2; 7 positions agree with TRBD1. The CDR3 sequence is 15 residues long. Germline V gene data show CDR1 as SNHLY and CDR2 as FYNNEI. V dropped 9 bases and J dropped 2; count of bases not matched to a gene: 12. CDR3 residues: CARRDPGQTNTEAFF. CDR3 DNA sequence: TGTGCCAGGAGAGATCCGGGACAGACAAACACTGAAGCTTTCTTT.